This entry features one T cell receptor (beta chain) sequence. Trimming cost V 5 bases and J 0 bases, with 14 bases left between them. The CDR3 is made up of 15 amino acids. CDR1 is MDHEN, CDR2 SYDVKM, per germline. This entry comes from a study of blood T cell repertoires in COVID-19. Study context: T cells, B-cell-depleted T cells, or PBMCs supplied cDNA or gDNA.

As handled by the study authors: Quantification of nucleated cells was approximated via reference gene primer amplification. The assay was immunoSEQ multiplex PCR, and TCRdb's table has in-frame clones only and misses some. Clone size and V and J calls were adopted from that table, with D and trimming inferred from the DNA. The repertoire holds 94,000 or so clones, with around 89% as singletons. The TCR originated in a woman older than 75 with active COVID-19. The material sequenced was peripheral blood. The rearrangement uses TRBV28 and TRBJ2-7; D perhaps matches TRBD2 (6 bases). In DNA, the CDR3 is TGTGCCAGCAGTGAGGAGGGGAAGCCCTCCTACGAGCAGTACTTC. Translation gives CASSEEGKPSYEQYF.